This entry lists 26 T cell receptor beta chains sequenced from one sample in a study of cytomegalovirus exposure and HLA in healthy donors. Primers included in the PCR were 60 Vbeta and 13 Jbeta primers. The table came from immunoSEQ multiplex PCR; TCRdb's copy has only in-frame clones and leaves some out. The sample holds 200,000 to 250,000 clones; approximately 84% are singletons and the top ten take over 0.5%. Material for sequencing was PBMCs. The receptors stem from a woman aged 40 to 49 in good health and CMV-seronegative.

With respect to this clone: This specimen includes other DNA sequences encoding the same CDR3. V is TRBV9 and J is TRBJ2-5; 8 nucleotides align to TRBD1. CDR1 SGDLS and CDR2 YYNGEE come from the germline V gene. This CDR3 comprises 14 residues. V shed 0 bases and J 5 bases; nucleotides not matched to a gene: 3. CDR3 loop: CASSVGQGRETQYF. CDR3 sequence (DNA): TGTGCCAGCAGCGTAGGACAGGGGAGGGAGACCCAGTACTTC.

This clone was recorded a few times. The V and J genes are TRBV6-5 and TRBJ2-2, with TRBD1 matching over 7 bases. The V segment lost 6 bases and the J segment 5 bases; nucleotides outside the gene matches: 9. The CDR3 spans 15 residues. The germline V gene encodes CDR1 MNHEY and CDR2 SVGAGI. CDR3 protein: CASSPRQGGTGELFF. CDR3 in DNA: TGTGCCAGCAGCCCCAGACAGGGTGGGACCGGGGAGCTGTTTTTT.

The chain employs TRBV19 and TRBJ2-1, with 12 bases aligning to TRBD2. Germline V gives CDR1 LNHDA, CDR2 SQIVND (reference sequence). The ends lost 4 bases at V and 3 bases at J; junction bases unmatched: 4. The CDR3 sequence is 16 residues long. The CDR3 here is CASSKMTSGGYNEQFF. In nucleotides, the CDR3 is TGTGCCAGTAGTAAAATGACTAGCGGGGGCTACAATGAGCAGTTCTTC.

Concerning this clone: Other nucleotide sequences in the sample specify the same CDR3. The chain combines TRBV6-1 with TRBJ1-2; 8 nucleotides align to TRBD1. Germline CDR1 is MNHNS and CDR2 is SASEGT. CDR3 length: 13 amino acids. V was clipped by 6 bases and J by 5 bases; unmatched bases: 5. The CDR3 loop reads CASSQGQDYGYTF. As DNA, the CDR3 is TGTGCCAGCAGCCAGGGACAGGATTATGGCTACACCTTC.

This clone was counted a single time. The chain uses TRBV7-9 and TRBJ2-7; possible D gene TRBD1, 5 bases. The germline V gene encodes CDR1 SEHNR and CDR2 FQNEAQ (reference sequence). The CDR3 runs to 12 residues. Trimming stripped 5 bases from V and 6 bases from J, with 11 bases between. The CDR3 DNA sequence: TGTGCCAGCAGCCAAGACAGTCCCGAGCAGTACTTC. Encoded protein: CASSQDSPEQYF.

The rearrangement uses TRBV19 and TRBJ1-4; 8 positions match TRBD1. The CDR3 is 16 residues long. V trimming: 7 bases; J trimming: 2 bases; junction bases outside the gene matches: 9. Germline assignment: CDR1 LNHDA and CDR2 SQIVND (reference sequence). The CDR3 here is CASTLRQGATNEKLFF. The CDR3 nucleotides are TGTGCCAGTACCCTGCGTCAGGGGGCGACTAATGAAAAACTGTTTTTT.

The chain couples TRBV2 to TRBJ2-7, with D possibly TRBD2 on 6 matching bases. This CDR3 contains 15 residues. Trimming shortened V by 7 bases and J by 1 base, and 17 bases separated the two germline ends. CDR1 and CDR2 (germline): SNHLY, FYNNEI. CDR3 sequence (DNA): TGTGCCAGCATAGGTCGGGACTTCTCATCCTACGAGCAGTACTTC. Translating gives CASIGRDFSSYEQYF.

V usage is TRBV27 and J usage is TRBJ2-5; 8 bases map to TRBD1. With V trimmed by 3 bases and J by 0 bases, 6 bases remained unmatched. CDR1 and CDR2 from the germline V gene are MNHEY and SMNVEV (reference sequence). The CDR3 is 16 amino acids. CDR3 loop: CASSLRGQVYQETQYF. DNA for the CDR3: TGTGCCAGCAGTTTGAGGGGACAGGTATACCAAGAGACCCAGTACTTC.

The chain carries TRBV6-1 and TRBJ2-7; no clear D. CDR1 and CDR2 from the germline V gene are MNHNS and SASEGT. Trimming cost V 6 bases and J 4 bases, with 10 bases left between them. The CDR3 is made up of 12 amino acids. The CDR3 DNA reads TGTGCCAGCAGGTCCACCACTTACGAGCAGTACTTC. Amino acid sequence: CASRSTTYEQYF.

V is TRBV7-9 and J is TRBJ2-5; tentatively, D is TRBD2 (5 bases). Germline CDR1 is SEHNR and CDR2 is FQNEAQ (reference sequence). This CDR3 is 15 amino acids long. Trimming took 4 bases from V and 4 from J, leaving 16 bases between them. This chain's CDR3 is CASSSPRLARETQYF. CDR3 in DNA: TGTGCCAGCAGCTCCCCTAGGCTAGCACGAGAGACCCAGTACTTC. Combining the CDR3 with reference TRBV7-9 and TRBJ2-5 gives the whole variable domain DTGVSQNPRHKITKRGQNVTFRCDPISEHNRLYWYRQTLGQGPEFLTYFQNEAQLEKSRLLSDRFSAERPKGSFSTLEIQRTEQGDSAMYLCASSSPRLARETQYFGPGTRLLVL.

The chain has TRBV9 and TRBJ1-2; weak D call: TRBD1 (6 bases). The CDR3 runs 14 residues. V lost 4 bases to trimming and J lost 2 bases, with 12 bases between them. Germline values: CDR1 SGDLS, CDR2 YYNGEE. CDR3 nucleotide sequence: TGTGCCAGCAGCCCCTGGACAGAAAACTATGGCTACACCTTC. The encoded protein is CASSPWTENYGYTF.

The sample holds a few counts of this clone. The chain combines TRBV2 with TRBJ1-5; D remains unclear. This CDR3 region has 15 residues. Trimming left V 2 bases short and J 5 bases short, with 13 bases between. From germline, CDR1 is SNHLY and CDR2 FYNNEI. The CDR3 protein is CASSESGSLDQPQHF. CDR3 nucleotides: TGTGCCAGCAGTGAATCGGGTTCCCTAGATCAGCCCCAGCATTTT. Drawing the rest from reference TRBV2 and TRBJ1-5, the complete variable domain is EPEVTQTPSHQVTQMGQEVILRCVPISNHLYFYWYRQILGQKVEFLVSFYNNEISEKSEIFDDQFSVERPDGSNFTLKIRSTKLEDSAMYFCASSESGSLDQPQHFGDGTRLSIL.

The V and J genes are TRBV6-6 and TRBJ2-7; 9 bases align to TRBD1. This CDR3 has 16 amino acids. V lost 6 bases to trimming and J lost 3 bases; unmatched junction nucleotides: 12. Per germline, CDR1 MNHNY and CDR2 SVGAGI (reference sequence). In DNA, the CDR3 is TGTGCCAGCAGCCTCCCCCGGGACAGGGAGGGCTACGAGCAGTACTTC. Protein sequence: CASSLPRDREGYEQYF.

V usage is TRBV15 and J usage is TRBJ2-3; 10 positions agree with TRBD2. CDR3 size: 13 residues. Germline lookup yields CDR1 LNHNV and CDR2 YYDKDF (reference sequence). J gave up 5 bases and V 6 bases, and 2 bases lay outside the gene matches. CDR3 nucleotide sequence: TGTGCCACCAGATTAGCGGGGGGAGATACGCAGTATTTT. It yields the protein CATRLAGGDTQYF.

The chain combines TRBV13 with TRBJ1-2; TRBD1 matches at 10 bases. Losses at the gene ends were 6 bases for V and 7 bases for J; bases not matched to a gene: 11. The CDR3 is made up of 15 amino acids. CDR1 and CDR2 (germline): PRHDT, FYEKMQ (reference sequence). The CDR3 DNA reads as TGTGCCAGCAGGTCCGGGACAGGGGTTGTTGGTGGCTACACCTTC. It specifies CASRSGTGVVGGYTF. Based on the CDR3 plus reference TRBV13 and TRBJ1-2, the full variable domain is AAGVIQSPRHLIKEKRETATLKCYPIPRHDTVYWYQQGPGQDPQFLISFYEKMQSDKGSIPDRFSAQQFSDYHSELNMSSLELGDSALYFCASRSGTGVVGGYTFGSGTRLTVV.

This chain links TRBV5-1 with TRBJ1-1; TRBD1 is a possible D gene (6 bases). The CDR3 has 15 residues. Trimming removed 1 base at V and 3 bases at J, with 13 bases between. From germline, CDR1 is SGHRS and CDR2 YFSETQ. The CDR3 nucleotides are TGCGCCAGCAGCTTGCTGGGGGAGGGGGACACTGAAGCTTTCTTT. Its translation: CASSLLGEGDTEAFF. Combining the CDR3 with reference TRBV5-1 and TRBJ1-1 gives the whole variable domain KAGVTQTPRYLIKTRGQQVTLSCSPISGHRSVSWYQQTPGQGLQFLFEYFSETQRNKGNFPGRFSGRQFSNSRSEMNVSTLELGDSALYLCASSLLGEGDTEAFFGQGTRLTVV.

The V and J genes are TRBV19 and TRBJ1-1; D is uncertain. This CDR3 contains 16 residues. Looked up from germline, CDR1 is LNHDA and CDR2 is SQIVND (reference sequence). Trimming took off 0 bases at V and 1 base at J, with 12 bases between the two ends. CDR3 residues: CASSIDPPTANTEAFF. CDR3 nucleotide sequence: TGTGCCAGTAGTATAGATCCCCCTACAGCGAACACTGAAGCTTTCTTT.

The gene calls are TRBV28 and TRBJ1-2; 8 bases are shared with TRBD1. Germline V lookup: CDR1 MDHEN, CDR2 SYDVKM. The CDR3 spans 14 residues. V lost 5 bases, J lost 4 bases, and 6 bases stayed unmatched. CDR3 sequence reads: CASSIQGQAYGYTF. As DNA, the CDR3 is TGTGCCAGCAGTATTCAGGGACAGGCCTATGGCTACACCTTC.

For the CDR3, the DNA is TGTGCCAGCAAAGAGGACTGGAGCACAGATACGCAGTATTTT. Its protein product is CASKEDWSTDTQYF. The chain links TRBV6-1 to TRBJ2-3; a possible D gene is TRBD2 (5 bases). The V gene lost 7 bases and the J gene lost 0 bases, with 11 bases spanning the gap. From germline, CDR1 is MNHNS and CDR2 SASEGT. The CDR3 is made up of 14 amino acids.

V usage is TRBV7-6 and J usage is TRBJ2-2; TRBD2 matches 13 bases. The CDR3 extends over 17 amino acids. Germline V gene lookup returns CDR1 SGHVS and CDR2 FNYEAQ. V was pared by 5 bases and J by 1 base, with 4 bases of the junction left unmatched. The CDR3 loop reads CASSPRTSGGNTGELFF. DNA of the CDR3: TGTGCCAGCAGCCCGAGGACTAGCGGGGGGAACACCGGGGAGCTGTTTTTT.

This clone has just a few counts. The chain is built from TRBV9 and TRBJ1-6; unclear D gene. This CDR3 comprises 15 residues. Trimming cost V 4 bases and J 9 bases, with 17 bases left between them. Germline values: CDR1 SGDLS, CDR2 YYNGEE. The CDR3 sequence is CASSYGERDSSPLHF. CDR3 bases: TGTGCCAGCAGCTACGGAGAGAGAGATTCTTCACCCCTCCACTTT.

J is TRBJ1-2 and V is TRBV4-3, with TRBD1 matching over 10 bases. Germline V CDR1 and CDR2: LGHNA, YSLEER. CDR3 length: 16 amino acids. Germline trimming cut 4 bases from V and 3 bases from J; bases unmatched to any gene: 8. The CDR3 DNA reads as TGCGCCAGCAGCCGCCTGACAGGGGGCGGAGACTATGGCTACACCTTC. Its translation is CASSRLTGGGDYGYTF.

The rearrangement joins TRBV9 to TRBJ1-3; 7 bases map to TRBD1. The CDR3 loop spans 16 amino acids. V lost 0 bases, J lost 4 bases, and 7 bases stayed unmatched. Germline values: CDR1 SGDLS, CDR2 YYNGEE. CDR3: CASSVAPRGMGNTIYF. As DNA, the CDR3 is TGTGCCAGCAGCGTAGCCCCCAGGGGGATGGGAAACACCATATATTTT.

This chain uses TRBV25-1 with TRBJ1-3; 7 bases map to TRBD1. CDR3 length: 14 amino acids. CDR1 MGHDK and CDR2 SYGVNS come from the germline V gene. After removal of 8 bases from V and 2 bases from J, the junction contained 6 bases not matched to a gene. Here the CDR3 DNA reads TGTGCCAGCTGCCAGACAGGGACTGGAAACACCATATATTTT. This translates into CASCQTGTGNTIYF. The complete variable domain, with remaining parts taken from reference TRBV25-1 and TRBJ1-3, reads EADIYQTPRYLVIGTGKKITLECSQTMGHDKMYWYQQDPGMELHLIHYSYGVNSTEKGDLSSESTVSRIRTEHFPLTLESARPSHTSQYLCASCQTGTGNTIYFGEGSWLTVV.

This chain joins TRBV5-1 and TRBJ1-1; TRBD1 matches 9 bases. Germline values: CDR1 SGHRS, CDR2 YFSETQ. Trimming removed 4 bases from V and 6 bases from J; junction bases left unmatched: 7. CDR3 length equals 14 residues. CDR3 DNA sequence: TGCGCCAGCAGCAGCGGACAGGGGTGGGCTGAAGCTTTCTTT. Translation gives CASSSGQGWAEAFF.

The CDR3: CASREDRQASYEQYF. The CDR3 nucleotides read TGTGCCAGCAGAGAGGACAGACAAGCCTCCTACGAGCAGTACTTC. The chain employs TRBV6-6 and TRBJ2-7; a possible D gene is TRBD1 (6 bases). Germline V gene sequence: CDR1 MNHNY, CDR2 SVGAGI (reference sequence). V lost 6 bases and J lost 0, with 15 bases in between. This CDR3 contains 15 residues.